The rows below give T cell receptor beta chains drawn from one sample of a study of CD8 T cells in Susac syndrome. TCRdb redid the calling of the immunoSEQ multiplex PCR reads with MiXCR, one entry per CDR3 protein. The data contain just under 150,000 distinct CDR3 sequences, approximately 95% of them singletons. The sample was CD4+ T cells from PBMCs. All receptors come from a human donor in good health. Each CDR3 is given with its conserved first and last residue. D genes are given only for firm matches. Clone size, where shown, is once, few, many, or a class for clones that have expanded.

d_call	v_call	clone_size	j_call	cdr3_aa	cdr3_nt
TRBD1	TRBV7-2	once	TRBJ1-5	CASSSSGTGTQPQHF	TGTGCCAGCAGCTCCTCCGGGACAGGGACTCAGCCCCAGCATTTT
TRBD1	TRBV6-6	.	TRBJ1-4	CASSQGAPNEKLFF	TGTGCCAGCAGCCAGGGGGCCCCAAATGAAAAACTGTTTTTT
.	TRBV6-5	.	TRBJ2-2	CASGATGSSGELFF	TGTGCCAGCGGCGCCACAGGGTCGAGCGGGGAGCTGTTTTTT
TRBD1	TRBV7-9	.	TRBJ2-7	CASSLLTGRSFEQYF	TGTGCCAGCAGCTTACTGACAGGGCGGTCCTTCGAGCAGTACTTC
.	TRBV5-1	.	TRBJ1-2	CASSLDTGNYGYTF	TGCGCCAGCAGCTTGGATACGGGAAACTATGGCTACACCTTC
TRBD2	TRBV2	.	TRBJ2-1	CASNPGLAGGNEQFF	TGTGCCAGCAACCCCGGACTAGCGGGAGGGAATGAGCAGTTCTTC
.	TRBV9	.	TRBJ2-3	CASSAVGQSSTDTQYF	TGTGCCAGCAGCGCCGTCGGACAGTCCTCCACAGATACGCAGTATTTT
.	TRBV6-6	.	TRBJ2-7	CASSTETGTYEQYF	TGTGCCAGCAGTACCGAGACCGGTACCTACGAGCAGTACTTC
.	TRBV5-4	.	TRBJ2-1	CASSLASDEQFF	TGTGCCAGCAGCTTGGCTAGTGATGAGCAGTTCTTC
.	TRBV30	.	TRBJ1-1	CAWRGPNTEAFF	TGTGCCTGGAGGGGGCCTAACACTGAAGCTTTCTTT
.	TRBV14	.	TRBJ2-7	CASSQDVGGRGYEQYF	TGTGCCAGCAGCCAAGATGTAGGAGGTCGGGGCTACGAGCAGTACTTC
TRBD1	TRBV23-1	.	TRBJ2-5	CASSPGQRPYLETQYF	TGCGCCAGCAGTCCGGGACAGCGCCCATACTTAGAGACCCAGTACTTC
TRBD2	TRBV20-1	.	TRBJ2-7	CSASGLAGGSYEQYF	TGCAGTGCGTCAGGACTAGCGGGAGGGTCGTACGAGCAGTACTTC
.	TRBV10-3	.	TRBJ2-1	CAISESRDLPSNEQFF	TGTGCCATCAGTGAGTCTCGGGACTTACCTTCCAATGAGCAGTTCTTC
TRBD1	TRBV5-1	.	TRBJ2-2	CASSLTGGVGGELFF	TGCGCCAGCAGCTTGACAGGGGGCGTTGGCGGGGAGCTGTTTTTT
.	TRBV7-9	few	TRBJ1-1	CASSLEGGTEAFF	TGTGCCAGCAGCTTAGAGGGGGGAACTGAAGCTTTCTTT
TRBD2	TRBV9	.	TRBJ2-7	CASSGTSGSEQYF	TGTGCCAGTTCCGGGACTAGCGGGAGCGAGCAGTACTTC
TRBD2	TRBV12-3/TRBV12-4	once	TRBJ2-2	CASKLSGRNTGELFF	TGTGCCAGCAAGCTAAGCGGGAGGAACACCGGGGAGCTGTTTTTT
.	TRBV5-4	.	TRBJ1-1	CASSLDRILRGGTEAFF	TGTGCCAGCAGCTTAGACCGGATCCTTCGAGGGGGCACTGAAGCTTTCTTT
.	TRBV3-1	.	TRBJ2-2	CASSPKGLASGELFF	TGTGCCAGCAGTCCCAAAGGGCTAGCGTCCGGGGAGCTGTTTTTT
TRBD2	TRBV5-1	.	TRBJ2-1	CASSLGRTAGGGYNEQFF	TGCGCCAGCAGCTTGGGGCGGACAGCGGGAGGGGGCTACAATGAGCAGTTCTTC
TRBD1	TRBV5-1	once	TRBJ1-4	CASSTGQPTNEKLFF	TGCGCCAGCAGCACGGGACAGCCAACTAATGAAAAACTGTTTTTT
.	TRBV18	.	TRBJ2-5	CASSPTWGLQETQYF	TGTGCCAGCTCACCCACATGGGGGCTACAAGAGACCCAGTACTTC
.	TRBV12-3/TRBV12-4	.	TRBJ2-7	CASSPGRTTYEQYF	TGTGCCAGCAGTCCCGGTAGGACTACCTACGAGCAGTACTTC
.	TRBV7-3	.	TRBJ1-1	CASSLNGQNTEAFF	TGTGCCAGCAGTCTGAACGGACAGAACACTGAAGCTTTCTTT
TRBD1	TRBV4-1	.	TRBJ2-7	CASSLNPGTGVSYEQYF	TGCGCCAGCAGCCTTAACCCCGGGACAGGGGTCTCCTACGAGCAGTACTTC
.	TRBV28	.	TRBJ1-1	CASSIIGQTNTEAFF	TGTGCCAGCAGTATAATTGGACAGACGAACACTGAAGCTTTCTTT